The entry below describes one TCR beta chain. The data stem from a study of blood T cell repertoires in COVID-19. Study overall: There were acute and convalescent COVID-19 samples, and they came from the United States, Italy and Spain.

In the authors' workflow: Quantification of nucleated cells was approximated via reference gene primer amplification. TCRdb's copy holds only in-frame clones and misses some; the assay was immunoSEQ multiplex PCR. V and J calls plus clone size are reproduced from that table; the DNA served to infer D and trimming. Here the sample spans 200,000 to 250,000 clones, around 88% being singletons. Germline V lookup: CDR1 MDHEN, CDR2 SYDVKM. V dropped 7 bases and J dropped 0 bases, with 9 bases sitting between them. The CDR3 loop spans 13 amino acids. The receptor comes from a man aged 18 to 30 with active or convalescent COVID-19. V usage is TRBV28 and J usage is TRBJ1-1; D is unclear. Source material: peripheral blood. CDR3 sequence reads: CASTFQMNTEAFF. CDR3 DNA: TGTGCCAGCACTTTTCAGATGAACACTGAAGCTTTCTTT.